This TCR beta chain came from a study of T cell changes during pregnancy in multiple sclerosis. This CDR3 spans 13 amino acids. In germline, CDR1 is SQVTM, CDR2 ANQGSEA. Between the trimmed V and J ends, which lost 4 bases and 0 bases, there was a span of 10 bases. Here immunoSEQ multiplex PCR was the method, and the copy in TCRdb shows in-frame clones only, minus some. Of tens of thousands of clones listed, about 88% were seen once; the top ten hold 1% to 1.5%. The chain links TRBV29-1 to TRBJ2-7, with D perhaps TRBD1 (6 bases). The sequence was collected from a female donor with multiple sclerosis, enrolled in a pregnancy study. This specimen consisted of CD4+ T cells from peripheral blood mononuclear cells, obtained in the second trimester of pregnancy. This CDR3 is CSVAGVGSYEQYF. CDR3 coding DNA: TGCAGCGTTGCAGGGGTCGGCTCCTACGAGCAGTACTTC.